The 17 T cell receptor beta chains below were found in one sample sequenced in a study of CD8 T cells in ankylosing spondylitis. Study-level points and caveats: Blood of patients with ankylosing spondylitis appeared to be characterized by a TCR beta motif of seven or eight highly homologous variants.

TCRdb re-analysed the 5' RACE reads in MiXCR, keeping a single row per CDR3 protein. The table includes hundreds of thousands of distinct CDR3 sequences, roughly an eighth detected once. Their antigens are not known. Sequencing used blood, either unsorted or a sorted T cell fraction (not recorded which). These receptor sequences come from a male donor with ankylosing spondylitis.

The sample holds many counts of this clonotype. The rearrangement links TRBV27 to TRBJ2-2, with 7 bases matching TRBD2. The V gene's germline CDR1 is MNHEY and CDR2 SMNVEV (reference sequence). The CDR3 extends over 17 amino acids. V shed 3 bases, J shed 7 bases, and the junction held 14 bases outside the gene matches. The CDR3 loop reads CASSFSWREFLIGELFF. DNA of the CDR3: TGTGCCAGCAGTTTTTCGTGGCGGGAGTTTTTGATCGGGGAGCTGTTTTTT.

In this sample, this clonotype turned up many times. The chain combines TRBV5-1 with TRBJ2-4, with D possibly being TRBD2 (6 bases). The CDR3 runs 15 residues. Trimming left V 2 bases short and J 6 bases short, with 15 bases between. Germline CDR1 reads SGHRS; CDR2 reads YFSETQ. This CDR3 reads CASSLSPTSRNIQYF. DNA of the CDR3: TGCGCCAGCAGCTTAAGCCCGACTAGTAGAAACATTCAGTACTTC.

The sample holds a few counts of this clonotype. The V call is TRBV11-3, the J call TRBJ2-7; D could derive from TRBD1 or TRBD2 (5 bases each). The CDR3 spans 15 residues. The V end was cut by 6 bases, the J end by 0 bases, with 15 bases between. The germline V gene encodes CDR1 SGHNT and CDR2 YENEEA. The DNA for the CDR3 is TGTGCCAGCAGTTACCGGGACCCCAGCTCCTACGAGCAGTACGTC. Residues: CASSYRDPSSYEQYV.

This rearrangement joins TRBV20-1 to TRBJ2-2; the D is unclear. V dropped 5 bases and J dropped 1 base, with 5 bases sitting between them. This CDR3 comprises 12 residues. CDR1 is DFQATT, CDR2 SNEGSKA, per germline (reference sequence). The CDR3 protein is CSAGRNTGELFF. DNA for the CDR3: TGCAGTGCTGGACGGAACACCGGGGAGCTGTTTTTT.

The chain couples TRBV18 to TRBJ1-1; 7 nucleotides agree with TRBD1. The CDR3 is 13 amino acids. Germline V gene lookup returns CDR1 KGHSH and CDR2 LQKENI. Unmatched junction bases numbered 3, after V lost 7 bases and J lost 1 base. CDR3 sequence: CASYGTANTEAFF. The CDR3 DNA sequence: TGTGCCAGCTATGGGACAGCGAACACTGAAGCTTTCTTT.

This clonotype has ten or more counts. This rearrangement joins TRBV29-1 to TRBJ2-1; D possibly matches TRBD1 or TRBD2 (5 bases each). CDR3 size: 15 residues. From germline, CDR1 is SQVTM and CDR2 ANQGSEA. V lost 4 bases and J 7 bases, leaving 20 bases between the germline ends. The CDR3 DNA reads TGCAGCGTTGTGGGGCTAGGGAGTATCGCTAATGAGCAGTTCTTC. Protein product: CSVVGLGSIANEQFF.

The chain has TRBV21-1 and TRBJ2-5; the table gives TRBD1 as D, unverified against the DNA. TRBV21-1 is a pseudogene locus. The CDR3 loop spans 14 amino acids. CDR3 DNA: TGTGCCAGCAGCAAGGGACAGGGGACGGAGACCCAGTACTTC. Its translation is CASSKGQGTETQYF.

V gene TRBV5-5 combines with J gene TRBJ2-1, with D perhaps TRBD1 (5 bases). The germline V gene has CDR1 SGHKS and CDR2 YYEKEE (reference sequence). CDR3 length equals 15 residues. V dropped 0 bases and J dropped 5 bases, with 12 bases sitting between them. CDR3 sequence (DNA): TGTGCCAGCAGCTTGGAACGTACAGGCCACAATGAGCAGTTCTTC. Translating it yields CASSLERTGHNEQFF.

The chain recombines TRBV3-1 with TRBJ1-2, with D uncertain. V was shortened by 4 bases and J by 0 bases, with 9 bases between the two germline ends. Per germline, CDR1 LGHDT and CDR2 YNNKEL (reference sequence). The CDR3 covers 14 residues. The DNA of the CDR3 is TGTGCCAGCAGCCGACTCGGGCCTAACTATGGCTACACCTTC. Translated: CASSRLGPNYGYTF.

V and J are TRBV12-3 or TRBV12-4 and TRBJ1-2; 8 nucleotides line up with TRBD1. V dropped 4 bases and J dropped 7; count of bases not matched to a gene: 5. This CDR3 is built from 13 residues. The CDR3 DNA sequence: TGTGCCAGCAGTTCCGGGACAGGTGGTGGCTACACCTTC. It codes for CASSSGTGGGYTF.

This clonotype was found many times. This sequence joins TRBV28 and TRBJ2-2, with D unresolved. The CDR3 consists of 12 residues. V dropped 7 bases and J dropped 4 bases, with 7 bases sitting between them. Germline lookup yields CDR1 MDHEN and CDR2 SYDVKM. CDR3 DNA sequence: TGTGCCAGCACCCCTCGCACCGGGGAGCTGTTTTTT. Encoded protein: CASTPRTGELFF.

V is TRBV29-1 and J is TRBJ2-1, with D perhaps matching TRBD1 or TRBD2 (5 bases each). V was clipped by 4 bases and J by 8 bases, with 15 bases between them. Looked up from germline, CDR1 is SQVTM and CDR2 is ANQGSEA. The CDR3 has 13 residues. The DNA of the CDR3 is TGCAGCGTTGGGACGCCGGGGCTTGATGAGCAGTTCTTC. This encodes CSVGTPGLDEQFF.

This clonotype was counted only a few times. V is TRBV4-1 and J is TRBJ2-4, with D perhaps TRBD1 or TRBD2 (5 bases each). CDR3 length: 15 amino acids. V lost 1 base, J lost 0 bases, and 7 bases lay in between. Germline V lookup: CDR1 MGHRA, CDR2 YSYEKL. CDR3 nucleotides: TGCGCCAGCAGCCAAGTTGGGGGAGCCAAAAACATTCAGTACTTC. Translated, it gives CASSQVGGAKNIQYF.

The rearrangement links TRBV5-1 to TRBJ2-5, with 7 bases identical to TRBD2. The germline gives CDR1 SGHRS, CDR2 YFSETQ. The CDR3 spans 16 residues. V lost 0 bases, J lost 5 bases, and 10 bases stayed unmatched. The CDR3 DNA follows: TGCGCCAGCAGCTTGGCGGCTAGCGGAGGGGCCGAGACCCAGTACTTC. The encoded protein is CASSLAASGGAETQYF. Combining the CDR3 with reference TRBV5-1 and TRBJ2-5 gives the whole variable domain KAGVTQTPRYLIKTRGQQVTLSCSPISGHRSVSWYQQTPGQGLQFLFEYFSETQRNKGNFPGRFSGRQFSNSRSEMNVSTLELGDSALYLCASSLAASGGAETQYFGPGTRLLVL.

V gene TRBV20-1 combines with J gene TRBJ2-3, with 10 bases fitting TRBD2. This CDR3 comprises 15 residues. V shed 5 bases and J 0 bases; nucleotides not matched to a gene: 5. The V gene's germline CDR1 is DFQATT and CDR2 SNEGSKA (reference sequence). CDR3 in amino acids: CSAATSGVSTDTQYF. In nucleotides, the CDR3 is TGCAGTGCTGCCACTAGCGGGGTCAGCACAGATACGCAGTATTTT.

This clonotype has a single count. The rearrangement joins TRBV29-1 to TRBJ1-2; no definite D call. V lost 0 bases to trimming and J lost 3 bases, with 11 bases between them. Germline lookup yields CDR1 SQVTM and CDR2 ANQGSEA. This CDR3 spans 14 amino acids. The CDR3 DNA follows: TGCAGCGTTGAAGAGGGTGCGGGGTACTATGGCTACACCTTC. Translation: CSVEEGAGYYGYTF.

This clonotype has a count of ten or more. The CDR3 reads CSVLFQEQFF. The CDR3 bases are TGCAGCGTTCTTTTTCAGGAGCAGTTCTTC. The chain recombines TRBV29-1 with TRBJ2-1; D gene ambiguous. Germline CDR1 and CDR2: SQVTM and ANQGSEA. This CDR3 has 10 amino acids. The V end was cut by 5 bases, the J end by 10 bases, with 9 bases between.